This T cell receptor (beta chain) is drawn from a study of shared clonotypes between healthy human individuals. Regarding the study as a whole: Naive CD4 clonotypes overlapped across a few donors at approximately 5.5%. Rarefaction showed that sequencing of sorted subsets was incomplete (despite large depth).

Splitting the CD4+ cells yielded a CD45RA+ naive subset and a CD45RA-negative memory subset. This clone has only a few counts. What it recognizes is unknown. Assay: immunoSEQ multiplex PCR; the TCRdb copy retains only in-frame clones and omits some. The sample contains nearly 1 million clones, approximately 76% of which appear only once. Source material: memory CD4+ T cells sorted from blood. Subset indicated: CD45RA-negative fraction. The TCR originated in a man between 18 and 29 years old in good health.

CDR3: CATSRDHGGQETQYF. For the CDR3, the DNA is TGTGCCACCAGCAGAGATCATGGGGGACAAGAGACCCAGTACTTC. V usage is TRBV15 and J usage is TRBJ2-5, with D perhaps matching TRBD1 or TRBD2 (5 bases each). V was cut by 0 bases and J by 2 bases, with 10 bases left in between. The CDR3 extends over 15 amino acids. The germline V gene encodes CDR1 LNHNV and CDR2 YYDKDF (reference sequence).